Detailed here is one T cell receptor beta chain. The target antigen is unknown. This entry is derived from a study of T cell repertoires in aging, cancer and after chemotherapy. Amplification of TCR beta used genomic DNA extracted from peripheral blood. Rearranged V-D-J TRB sequences were amplified with a mixed TRB-A/B primer pool. Using its own MiXCR run on the multiplex PCR reads, TCRdb lists one record per CDR3 protein. The profile shows more than 7,000 distinct CDR3 sequences, roughly a third of them singletons. Notes on the study in general: The repertoire data cannot show anything about immunological memory following chemotherapy.

Input material: blood. This TCR came from a human donor in good health.

CDR3 sequence: CASSPQRGRGETQYF. DNA for the CDR3: TGTGCCAGCAGCCCTCAGCGGGGGAGGGGAGAGACCCAGTACTTC. This sequence joins TRBV11-2 and TRBJ2-5; 8 nucleotides match TRBD2. From germline, CDR1 is SGHAT and CDR2 FQNNGV. The CDR3 runs 15 residues. The J segment lost 4 bases and the V segment lost 5 bases, leaving 9 bases of the junction unmatched.